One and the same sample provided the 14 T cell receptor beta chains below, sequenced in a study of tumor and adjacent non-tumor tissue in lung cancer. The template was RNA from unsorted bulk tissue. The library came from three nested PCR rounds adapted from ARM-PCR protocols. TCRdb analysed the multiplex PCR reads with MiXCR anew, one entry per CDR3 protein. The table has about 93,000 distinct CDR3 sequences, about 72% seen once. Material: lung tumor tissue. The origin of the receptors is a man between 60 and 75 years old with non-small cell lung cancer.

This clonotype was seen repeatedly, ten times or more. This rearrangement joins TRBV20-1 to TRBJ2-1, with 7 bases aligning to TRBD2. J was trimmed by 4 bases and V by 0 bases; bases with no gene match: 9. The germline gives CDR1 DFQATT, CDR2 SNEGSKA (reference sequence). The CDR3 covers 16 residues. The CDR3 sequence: CSARDPLAGVYNEQFF. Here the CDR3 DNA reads TGCAGTGCTAGAGATCCCCTGGCGGGGGTTTACAATGAGCAGTTCTTC.

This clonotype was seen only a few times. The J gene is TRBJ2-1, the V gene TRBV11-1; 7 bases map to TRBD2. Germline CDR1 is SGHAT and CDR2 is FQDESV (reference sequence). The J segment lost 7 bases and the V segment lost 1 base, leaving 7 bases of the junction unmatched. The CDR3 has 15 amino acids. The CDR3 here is CASSLGQGGRNEQFF. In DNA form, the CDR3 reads TGTGCCAGCAGCTTAGGGCAGGGAGGGAGGAATGAGCAGTTCTTC.

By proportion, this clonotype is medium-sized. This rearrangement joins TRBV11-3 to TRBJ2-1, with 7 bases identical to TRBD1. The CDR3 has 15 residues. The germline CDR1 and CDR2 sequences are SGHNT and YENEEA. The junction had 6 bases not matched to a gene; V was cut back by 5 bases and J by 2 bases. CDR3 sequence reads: CASSKRTGPYNEQFF. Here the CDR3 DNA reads TGTGCCAGCAGCAAAAGGACAGGTCCCTACAATGAGCAGTTCTTC. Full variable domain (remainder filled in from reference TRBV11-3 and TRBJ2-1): EAGVVQSPRYKIIEKKQPVAFWCNPISGHNTLYWYLQNLGQGPELLIRYENEEAVDDSQLPKDRFSAERLKGVDSTLKIQPAELGDSAVYLCASSKRTGPYNEQFFGPGTRLTVL.

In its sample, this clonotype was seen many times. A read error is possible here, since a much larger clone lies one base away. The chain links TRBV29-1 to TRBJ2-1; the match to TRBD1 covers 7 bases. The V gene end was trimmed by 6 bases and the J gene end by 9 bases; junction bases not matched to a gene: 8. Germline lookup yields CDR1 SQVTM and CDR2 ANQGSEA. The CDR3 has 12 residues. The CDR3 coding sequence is TGCAGCGTAGACAGGGTTTCGAGTGAGCAGTTCTTC. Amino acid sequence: CSVDRVSSEQFF.

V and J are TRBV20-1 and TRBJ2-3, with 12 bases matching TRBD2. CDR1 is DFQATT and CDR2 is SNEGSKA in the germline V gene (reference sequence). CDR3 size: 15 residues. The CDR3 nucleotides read TGCAGAACTAGAGAACTAGCGGGGGGAAGAGATACGCAGTATTTT. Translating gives CRTRELAGGRDTQYF.

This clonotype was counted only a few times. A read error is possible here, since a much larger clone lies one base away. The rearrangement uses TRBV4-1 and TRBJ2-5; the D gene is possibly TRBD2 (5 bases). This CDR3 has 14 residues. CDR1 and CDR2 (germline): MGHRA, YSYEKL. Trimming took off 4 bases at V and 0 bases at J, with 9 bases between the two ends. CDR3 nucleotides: TGCGCCAGCAGCCGAGGAGCGGACCAAGAGACCCAGTACTTC. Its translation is CASSRGADQETQYF.

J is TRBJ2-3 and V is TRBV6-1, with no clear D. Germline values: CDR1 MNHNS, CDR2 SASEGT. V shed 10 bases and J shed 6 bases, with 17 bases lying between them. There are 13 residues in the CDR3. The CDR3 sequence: CATRYYFTDTQYF. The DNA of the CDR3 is TGTGCCACCCGGTACTACTTCACCGATACGCAGTATTTT.

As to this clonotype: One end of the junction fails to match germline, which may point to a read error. The CDR3 protein is CSAHPQNIEAFF. The CDR3 nucleotides read TGCAGTGCTCATCCACAGAACATTGAAGCTTTCTTT. The chain links TRBV20-1 to TRBJ1-1; no firm D call. CDR1 and CDR2 (germline): DFQATT, SNEGSKA (reference sequence). This CDR3 contains 12 residues.

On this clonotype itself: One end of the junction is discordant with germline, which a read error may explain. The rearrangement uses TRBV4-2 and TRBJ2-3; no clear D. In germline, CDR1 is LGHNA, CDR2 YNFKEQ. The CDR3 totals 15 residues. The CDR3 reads CASSQASTSSDTQCF. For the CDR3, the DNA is TGTGCCAGCAGCCAAGCTAGTACCTCTTCAGATACGCAGTGTTTT.

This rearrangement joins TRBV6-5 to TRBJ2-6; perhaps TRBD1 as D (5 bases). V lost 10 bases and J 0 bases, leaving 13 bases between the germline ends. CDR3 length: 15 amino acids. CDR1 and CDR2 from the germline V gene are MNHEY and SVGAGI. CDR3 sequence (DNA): TGTGCCACCCAGACAGTAAGCTCTGGGGCCAACGTCCTGACTTTC. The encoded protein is CATQTVSSGANVLTF.

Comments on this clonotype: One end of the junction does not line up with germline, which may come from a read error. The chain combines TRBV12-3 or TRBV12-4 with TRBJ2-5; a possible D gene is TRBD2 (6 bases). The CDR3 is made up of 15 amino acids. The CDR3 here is CASSLAGGGQGTQYF. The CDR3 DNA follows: TGTGCCAGCAGTTTAGCGGGAGGAGGCCAAGGGACCCAGTACTTC.

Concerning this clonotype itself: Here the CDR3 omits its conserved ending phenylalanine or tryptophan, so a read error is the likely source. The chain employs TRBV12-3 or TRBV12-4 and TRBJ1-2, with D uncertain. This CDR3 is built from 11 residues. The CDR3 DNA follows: TGTACCAGCAGTTTAGGCCATGGCTACACCTTA. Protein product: CTSSLGHGYTL.

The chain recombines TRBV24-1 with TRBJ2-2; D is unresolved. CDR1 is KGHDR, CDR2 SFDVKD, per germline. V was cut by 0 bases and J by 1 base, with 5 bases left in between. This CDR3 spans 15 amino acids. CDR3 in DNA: TGTGCCACCAGTGATTTGTGGGTGAACACCGGGGAGCTGTTTTTT. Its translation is CATSDLWVNTGELFF.

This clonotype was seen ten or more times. In DNA form, the CDR3 reads TGCGCCAGCAGCCATGGGCCTCGGAATCAGCCCCAGCATTTT. Its translation is CASSHGPRNQPQHF. The V gene is TRBV4-1, the J gene TRBJ1-5; D uncertain. The germline V gene encodes CDR1 MGHRA and CDR2 YSYEKL. The ends were cut back, 3 bases at V and 4 bases at J, with 10 bases in the middle. The CDR3 totals 14 residues.